This paragraph reports one T cell receptor (beta chain). No antigen is known for it. Trimming removed 4 bases at V and 5 bases at J, with 11 bases between. This CDR3 comprises 14 residues. The germline V gene encodes CDR1 LGHNA and CDR2 YSLEER. This specimen belongs to a study of OX40 agonist ivuxolimab in advanced cancers. Study observations and caveats: CD8+ T cells (on average) carried more expanded clones than CD4+ T cells.

Sequenced by immunoSEQ multiplex PCR; TCRdb stores in-frame clones only, minus some. The sample has approximately 18,000 clones, 76% seen once; the top ten hold around 45%. Specimen: CD4+ or CD8+ T cells sorted from blood, collected in a trial of the OX40 agonist ivuxolimab. This sequence joins TRBV4-3 and TRBJ2-2, with D tentatively TRBD1 (6 bases). This sequence was found in an adult with an advanced solid tumor such as melanoma, head and neck, liver or kidney cancer. DNA for the CDR3: TGCGCCAGCAGCCGACAGGTTTTTACCGGGGAGCTGTTTTTT. This encodes CASSRQVFTGELFF.